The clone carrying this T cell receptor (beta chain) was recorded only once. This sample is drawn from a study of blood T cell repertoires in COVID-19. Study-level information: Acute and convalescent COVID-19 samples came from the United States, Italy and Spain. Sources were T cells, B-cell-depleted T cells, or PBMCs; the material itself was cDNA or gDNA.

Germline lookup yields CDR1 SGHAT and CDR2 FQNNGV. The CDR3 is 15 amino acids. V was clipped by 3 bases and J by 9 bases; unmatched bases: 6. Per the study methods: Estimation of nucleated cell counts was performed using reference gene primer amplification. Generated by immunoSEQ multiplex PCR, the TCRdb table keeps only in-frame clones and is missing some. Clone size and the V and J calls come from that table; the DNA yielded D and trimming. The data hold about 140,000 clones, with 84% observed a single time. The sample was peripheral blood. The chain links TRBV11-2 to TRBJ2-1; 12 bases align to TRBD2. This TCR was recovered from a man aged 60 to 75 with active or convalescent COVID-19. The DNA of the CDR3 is TGTGCCAGCAGCTTCAAGACTAGCGGGAGATTTGAGCAGTTCTTC. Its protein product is CASSFKTSGRFEQFF.